This T cell receptor (beta chain) was identified during a study of cytomegalovirus exposure and HLA in healthy donors. Study information: A subsequent analysis reported that the roughly 120 validation repertoires were produced on the same platform that had also been used for the roughly 710 first-cohort repertoires.

The CDR3 is made up of 13 amino acids. Germline V CDR1 and CDR2: LGHNA, YSLEER. V lost 1 base and J lost 5, with 8 bases in between. Study-level findings and limits: Among TCR sequences, most were rare, though some public TCRs appeared in many donors. Cytomegalovirus association was assigned to about 150 TCR beta chains.

Profiled with immunoSEQ multiplex PCR; TCRdb holds only in-frame clones, not every one. The sample yields roughly 330,000 clones, 87% seen once. Notes on this clone: Its antigen is not identified.

The chain recombines TRBV4-3 with TRBJ1-1; D gene ambiguous. The sequencing sample was made of PBMCs. The source of this sequence is a woman in her 30s in good health and CMV-seropositive. DNA of the CDR3: TGCGCCAGCAGCCAAGTTCCCGGGACTGAAGCTTTCTTT. Its protein product is CASSQVPGTEAFF.